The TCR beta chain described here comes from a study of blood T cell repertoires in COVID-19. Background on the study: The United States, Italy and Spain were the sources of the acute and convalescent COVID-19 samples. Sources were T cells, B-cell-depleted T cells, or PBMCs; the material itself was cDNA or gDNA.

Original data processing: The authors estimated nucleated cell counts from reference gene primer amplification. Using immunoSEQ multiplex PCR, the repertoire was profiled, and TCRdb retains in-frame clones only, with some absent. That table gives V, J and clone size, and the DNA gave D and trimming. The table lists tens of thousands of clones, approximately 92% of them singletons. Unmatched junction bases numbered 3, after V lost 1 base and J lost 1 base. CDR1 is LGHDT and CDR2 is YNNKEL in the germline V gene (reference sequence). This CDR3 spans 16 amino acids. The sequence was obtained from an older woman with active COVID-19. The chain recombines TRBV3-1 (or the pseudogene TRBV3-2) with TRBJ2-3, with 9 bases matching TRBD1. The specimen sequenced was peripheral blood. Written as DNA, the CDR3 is TGTGCCAGCAGCCAAGGCGGGGACAGGGGCACAGATACGCAGTATTTT. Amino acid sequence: CASSQGGDRGTDTQYF.